This TCR beta chain was recorded in a study of Tregs in tolerant kidney transplant recipients. On the study more broadly: CD4+CD25+CD127- cells came from approximately 3-day belatacept mixed lymphocyte reactions, some with approximately five-day graft donor restimulation. Sorting used antibodies to exclude donor cells. Study results and limitations: Validation in larger populations is needed because few patients were studied.

There are a few counts of this clone. Its antigen remains unidentified. Germline V gene data show CDR1 as MGHRA and CDR2 as YSYEKL. The V end lost 1 base, the J end lost 10 bases, and 14 bases lay between the germline ends. The CDR3 totals 14 residues. Measured with immunoSEQ multiplex PCR; TCRdb has only the in-frame clones, and not every one. The sample carries 35,000 to 50,000 clones, nearly 97% recorded once. The sequenced material came from Tregs from blood cultured with allogeneic cells. The sequence derives from a human donor in good health. The chain joins TRBV4-1 to TRBJ2-1; D not resolved. The CDR3 nucleotides are TGCGCCAGCAGCCAAGCCTTTGGCGGTGTGGAGCAGTTCTTC. Amino acids: CASSQAFGGVEQFF.